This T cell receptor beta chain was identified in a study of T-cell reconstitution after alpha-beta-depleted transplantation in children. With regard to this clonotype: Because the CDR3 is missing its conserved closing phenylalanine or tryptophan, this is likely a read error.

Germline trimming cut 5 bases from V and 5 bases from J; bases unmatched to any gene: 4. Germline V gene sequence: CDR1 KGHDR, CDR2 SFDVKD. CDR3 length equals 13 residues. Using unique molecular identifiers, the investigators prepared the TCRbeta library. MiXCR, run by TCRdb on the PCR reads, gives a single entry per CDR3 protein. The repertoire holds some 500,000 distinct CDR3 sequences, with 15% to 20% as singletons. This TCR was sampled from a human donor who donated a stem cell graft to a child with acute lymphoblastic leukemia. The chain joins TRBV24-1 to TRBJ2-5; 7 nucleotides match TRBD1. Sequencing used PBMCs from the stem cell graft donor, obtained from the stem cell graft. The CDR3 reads CATSAETGETQYL. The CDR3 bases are TGTGCCACCAGTGCGGAGACAGGGGAGACCCAGTACTTG.